These 21 T cell receptor beta chains were sequenced from one sample in a study of cytomegalovirus exposure and HLA in healthy donors. The protocol was immunoSEQ multiplex PCR, while the TCRdb copy is restricted to in-frame clones and leaves out a portion. The sample has 200,000 or so clones, around nine tenths seen once. The sample was PBMCs. The receptors were gathered from a young woman in good health and CMV-seronegative.

This rearrangement joins TRBV2 to TRBJ2-7; 11 bases are a match to TRBD1. The CDR3 runs to 18 residues. Per the germline V gene, CDR1 is SNHLY and CDR2 is FYNNEI. After removal of 6 bases from V and 5 bases from J, the junction contained 18 bases not matched to a gene. This chain's CDR3 is CASRAWTGGGLIFHEQYF. CDR3 nucleotide sequence: TGTGCCAGCAGGGCCTGGACAGGGGGCGGGCTGATCTTCCACGAGCAGTACTTC.

The gene calls are TRBV4-1 and TRBJ2-3; possible D gene TRBD1, 6 bases. Trimming left V 6 bases short and J 0 bases short, with 19 bases between. Germline CDR1 and CDR2: MGHRA and YSYEKL. The CDR3 is 17 residues long. CDR3 nucleotides: TGCGCCAGCAGGCAGCCCGGGACATCAACTAGCACAGATACGCAGTATTTT. Amino acids: CASRQPGTSTSTDTQYF.

The chain couples TRBV27 to TRBJ2-6; D is ambiguous. This CDR3 contains 16 residues. Germline CDR1 MNHEY, CDR2 SMNVEV (reference sequence). Trimming removed 5 bases from V and 1 base from J, with 12 bases in between. CDR3 nucleotide sequence: TGTGCCAGCAGTCCACCTGCACTTTCTGGGGCCAACGTCCTGACTTTC. Its protein product is CASSPPALSGANVLTF.

This clone was seen only a few times. This rearrangement joins TRBV29-1 to TRBJ1-2; D is unresolved. The CDR3 is 12 amino acids. V dropped 7 bases and J dropped 1 base, with 10 bases sitting between them. In germline, CDR1 is SQVTM, CDR2 ANQGSEA. The CDR3 bases are TGCAGCGCTATAACAGATAACTATGGCTACACCTTC. Translated, it gives CSAITDNYGYTF. Looking up the rest from reference TRBV29-1 and TRBJ1-2 gives the full variable domain: SAVISQKPSRDICQRGTSLTIQCQVDSQVTMMFWYRQQPGQSLTLIATANQGSEATYESGFVIDKFPISRPNLTFSTLTVSNMSPEDSSIYLCSAITDNYGYTFGSGTRLTVV.

V and J are TRBV4-1 and TRBJ1-1, with TRBD1 matching over 9 bases. This CDR3 is built from 14 residues. Germline trimming cut 0 bases from V and 12 bases from J; bases unmatched to any gene: 8. Germline CDR1 and CDR2: MGHRA and YSYEKL. The CDR3 protein is CASSQDPGTGFSFF. In DNA form, the CDR3 reads TGCGCCAGCAGCCAAGACCCCGGGACAGGGTTTTCTTTCTTT.

The chain carries TRBV5-4 and TRBJ2-7; 8 nucleotides agree with TRBD2. The ends lost 4 bases at V and 3 bases at J; junction bases unmatched: 6. Germline V gene lookup returns CDR1 SGHNT and CDR2 YYREEE (reference sequence). The CDR3 runs to 14 residues. The CDR3 sequence: CASSVGSGSYEQYF. CDR3 nucleotides: TGTGCCAGCAGCGTCGGAAGCGGGAGCTACGAGCAGTACTTC.

This sequence joins TRBV7-8 and TRBJ2-5; 7 nucleotides line up with TRBD2. Germline assignment: CDR1 SGHVS and CDR2 FQNEAQ. V was pared by 0 bases and J by 5 bases, with 9 bases of the junction left unmatched. The CDR3 has 16 amino acids. The CDR3 loop reads CASSLAGRGVKETQYF. Written as DNA, the CDR3 is TGTGCCAGCAGCTTAGCGGGTCGGGGGGTCAAGGAGACCCAGTACTTC.

The J gene is TRBJ2-7, the V gene TRBV27; D call uncertain. The V gene lost 2 bases and the J gene lost 3 bases, with 14 bases spanning the gap. Germline loops: CDR1 MNHEY, CDR2 SMNVEV (reference sequence). The CDR3 is made up of 15 amino acids. The CDR3 nucleotides read TGTGCCAGCAGTTTAATAAAGGAAGAGGTCTACGAGCAGTACTTC. Encoded protein: CASSLIKEEVYEQYF.

The V and J genes are TRBV7-2 and TRBJ2-7, with D possibly being TRBD2 (7 bases). The CDR3 runs to 14 residues. The V and J ends lost 5 bases and 2 bases respectively, with 13 bases between them. Germline CDR1 is SGHTA and CDR2 is FQGNSA. The CDR3 loop is CASSRGADPYEQYF. The CDR3, as DNA: TGTGCCAGCAGCCGGGGGGCGGATCCCTACGAGCAGTACTTC.

The chain employs TRBV4-2 and TRBJ1-1, with D possibly matching TRBD1 (6 bases). V gave up 4 bases and J gave up 1 base, with 13 bases separating them. The length of the CDR3 is 15 residues. CDR1 LGHNA and CDR2 YNFKEQ come from the germline V gene. In DNA form, the CDR3 reads TGTGCCAGCAGCCCGAACAGGGCGGAGAACACTGAAGCTTTCTTT. Translating gives CASSPNRAENTEAFF.

The chain employs TRBV2 and TRBJ2-2, with 7 bases lining up with TRBD1. The germline CDR1 and CDR2 sequences are SNHLY and FYNNEI. V was clipped by 6 bases and J by 1 base; unmatched bases: 2. The CDR3 spans 14 residues. This CDR3 reads CASRTGRNTGELFF. The CDR3, as DNA: TGTGCCAGCAGGACAGGGAGGAACACCGGGGAGCTGTTTTTT.

The chain combines TRBV7-9 with TRBJ2-5; possibly TRBD2 for D (7 bases). The V gene's germline CDR1 is SEHNR and CDR2 FQNEAQ (reference sequence). With 4 bases removed from V and 4 bases from J, the gap between germline ends came to 25 bases. The length of the CDR3 is 18 residues. The CDR3 sequence is CASSSPGGRLSPRETQYF. CDR3 sequence (DNA): TGTGCCAGCAGCTCGCCCGGGGGGCGCTTATCCCCTAGAGAGACCCAGTACTTC.

The DNA for the CDR3 is TGTGCCAGCAGCCAAGGGGGCCAGAACACTGAAGCTTTCTTT. Translating it yields CASSQGGQNTEAFF. The rearrangement links TRBV28 to TRBJ1-1, with 7 bases lining up with TRBD1. Unmatched junction bases numbered 5, after V lost 6 bases and J lost 1 base. CDR3 length: 14 amino acids. Looked up from germline, CDR1 is MDHEN and CDR2 is SYDVKM.

The chain combines TRBV7-9 with TRBJ2-7, with 7 bases aligning to TRBD1. The CDR3 is 13 residues long. After removal of 5 bases from V and 2 bases from J, the junction contained 3 bases not matched to a gene. Germline loops: CDR1 SEHNR, CDR2 FQNEAQ (reference sequence). CDR3 sequence: CASSPRGTYEQYF. CDR3 DNA: TGTGCCAGCAGCCCCAGGGGGACCTACGAGCAGTACTTC.

This clone was detected only once. The V call is TRBV30, the J call TRBJ2-1; D is uncertain. Per the germline V gene, CDR1 is GTSNPN and CDR2 is SVGIG (reference sequence). The length of the CDR3 is 11 residues. V was pared by 4 bases and J by 7 bases, with 8 bases between. CDR3 nucleotide sequence: TGTGCCTGGAACGGAGCGAATGAGCAGTTCTTC. It codes for CAWNGANEQFF.

CDR3 amino acids: CASSQGHNPGELFF. Here the CDR3 DNA reads TGCGCCAGCAGCCAGGGACACAACCCCGGGGAGCTGTTTTTT. The rearrangement uses TRBV4-3 and TRBJ2-2, with D possibly being TRBD1 (6 bases). Germline V gene sequence: CDR1 LGHNA, CDR2 YSLEER. V lost 3 bases to trimming and J lost 6 bases, with 11 bases between them. CDR3 length equals 14 residues.

The chain joins TRBV5-1 to TRBJ1-3; 7 nucleotides align to TRBD1. The CDR3 totals 19 residues. With V trimmed by 0 bases and J by 0 bases, 12 bases remained unmatched. Germline CDR1 reads SGHRS; CDR2 reads YFSETQ. CDR3 bases: TGCGCCAGCAGCTTGGCACCAACAGGGGCCTTCATCTCTGGAAACACCATATATTTT. It encodes CASSLAPTGAFISGNTIYF.

The chain employs TRBV7-8 and TRBJ2-1; D perhaps matches TRBD2 (7 bases). Trimming removed 1 base at V and 7 bases at J, with 26 bases between. The germline V gene encodes CDR1 SGHVS and CDR2 FQNEAQ. This CDR3 is 19 amino acids long. CDR3 sequence: CASSLERVVGPGGVNEQFF. The CDR3 bases are TGTGCCAGCAGCTTAGAGAGAGTTGTGGGCCCGGGGGGCGTTAATGAGCAGTTCTTC. The full variable domain, with the rest looked up from reference TRBV7-8 and TRBJ2-1, is GAGVSQSPRYKVAKRGQDVALRCDPISGHVSLFWYQQALGQGPEFLTYFQNEAQLDKSGLPSDRFFAERPEGSVSTLKIQRTQQEDSAVYLCASSLERVVGPGGVNEQFFGPGTRLTVL.

The chain has TRBV5-1 and TRBJ2-5, with D unclear. CDR3 size: 15 residues. The germline CDR1 and CDR2 sequences are SGHRS and YFSETQ. Trimming removed 4 bases from V and 6 bases from J, with 19 bases in between. CDR3 sequence reads: CASSPAVNQRKTQYF. The CDR3 DNA reads TGCGCCAGCAGCCCGGCGGTGAATCAAAGGAAGACCCAGTACTTC.

CDR3 sequence: CASSFRTATEAFF. The CDR3 DNA follows: TGTGCCAGCAGCTTTAGGACAGCCACTGAAGCTTTCTTT. V and J are TRBV11-2 and TRBJ1-1, with D maybe TRBD1 (6 bases). V was clipped by 3 bases and J by 4 bases, with 9 bases between them. Germline V lookup: CDR1 SGHAT, CDR2 FQNNGV. This CDR3 contains 13 residues. Variable domain in full (rest from reference TRBV11-2 and TRBJ1-1): EAGVAQSPRYKIIEKRQSVAFWCNPISGHATLYWYQQILGQGPKLLIQFQNNGVVDDSQLPKDRFSAERLKGVDSTLKIQPAKLEDSAVYLCASSFRTATEAFFGQGTRLTVV.

The chain joins TRBV25-1 to TRBJ1-4; the match to TRBD1 covers 7 bases. Germline CDR1 is MGHDK and CDR2 is SYGVNS. The junction had 3 bases not matched to a gene; V was cut back by 6 bases and J by 2 bases. This CDR3 has 14 residues. The CDR3 reads CASSTGATNEKLFF. The CDR3 DNA reads TGTGCCAGCAGCACAGGGGCGACTAATGAAAAACTGTTTTTT.